This is a list of T cell receptor beta chains from one sample in a study of blood T cells in healthy people across ages. TCRdb itself ran the 5' RACE reads through MiXCR, one entry per CDR3 protein. This table has fewer than 700,000 distinct CDR3 sequences, over 40% appearing once. The specimen sequenced was blood. The receptors were gathered from a man at least 80 years old in good health. The CDR3 runs from the conserved cysteine through the conserved F or W. Fields, in order: D gene, clone size, V gene, J gene, CDR3 protein, CDR3 DNA. A D gene is named only where the DNA matches it firmly. A clone size is listed for some rows: how often the clone was seen (once, few, many), or a class if it is expanded.

>TRBD1|few|TRBV29-1|TRBJ2-1
CSVGRGQRSYNEQFF
TGCAGCGTTGGAAGGGGGCAGCGGTCCTACAATGAGCAGTTCTTC
>TRBD1|few|TRBV7-2|TRBJ1-4
CASSTGQGNEKLFF
TGTGCCAGCAGCACAGGACAGGGAAATGAAAAACTGTTTTTT
>.|few|TRBV7-2|TRBJ1-5
CASSLDFSNQPQHF
TGTGCCAGCAGCTTAGATTTTAGCAATCAGCCCCAGCATTTT
>TRBD1|few|TRBV29-1|TRBJ2-1
CSYRQGAYNEQFF
TGCAGCTACCGACAGGGTGCGTACAATGAGCAGTTCTTC
>.|few|TRBV10-3|TRBJ2-1
CAISDAPPGDEQFF
TGTGCCATCAGTGATGCCCCCCCTGGGGATGAGCAGTTCTTC
>TRBD1|.|TRBV7-2|TRBJ2-3
CASSRPQGDLNTQYF
TGTGCCAGCAGCCGCCCACAGGGGGATCTTAATACGCAGTATTTT
>TRBD2|.|TRBV30|TRBJ2-1
CAWSPPGGLAYNEQFF
TGTGCCTGGAGTCCACCTGGGGGACTAGCTTACAATGAGCAGTTCTTC
>.|.|TRBV25-1|TRBJ2-5
CASSEYVGETQYF
TGTGCCAGCAGTGAATACGTCGGAGAGACCCAGTACTTC
>.|.|TRBV9|TRBJ2-5
CASSHGSGETQYF
TGTGCCAGCAGCCACGGGTCGGGGGAGACCCAGTACTTC
>TRBD1|.|TRBV6-5|TRBJ2-2
CASSYVRTGGLETGELFF
TGTGCCAGCAGTTACGTTCGGACAGGGGGTTTGGAAACCGGGGAGCTGTTTTTT
>.|.|TRBV7-6|TRBJ2-2
CASSLSTGTGELFF
TGTGCCAGCAGCTTATCCACAGGGACCGGGGAGCTGTTTTTT
>.|few|TRBV7-8|TRBJ1-6
CASSLASRGSPLHF
TGTGCCAGCAGCTTAGCGAGCAGGGGTTCACCCCTCCACTTT
>.|.|TRBV7-8|TRBJ2-4
CASSLGQGTYF
TGTGCCAGCAGCTTAGGGCAGGGGACGTACTTC
>TRBD1|few|TRBV7-2|TRBJ1-2
CASSSTGTGTAGYTF
TGTGCCAGCAGCTCGACCGGGACAGGGACTGCTGGCTACACCTTC
>TRBD2|.|TRBV3-1|TRBJ2-1
CASSQGPSGRLGGEQFF
TGTGCCAGCAGCCAAGGGCCAAGCGGGAGACTGGGGGGTGAGCAGTTCTTC
>.|.|TRBV20-1|TRBJ2-3
CSARDGGPADTQYF
TGCAGTGCTAGAGACGGGGGGCCGGCAGATACGCAGTATTTT
>.|few|TRBV20-1|TRBJ1-1
CSASGQDTEAFF
TGCAGTGCTAGCGGACAAGACACTGAAGCTTTCTTT
>.|few|TRBV12-3/TRBV12-4|TRBJ2-5
CASSSNRLETQYF
TGTGCCAGCAGTTCTAACAGACTAGAGACCCAGTACTTC
>.|.|TRBV7-9|TRBJ2-5
CAGRGGQETQYF
TGTGCCGGGCGAGGGGGTCAAGAGACCCAGTACTTC
>TRBD2|few|TRBV20-1|TRBJ2-5
CSASPLKLAGGDLETQYF
TGCAGTGCTAGCCCTCTAAAACTAGCGGGAGGGGACCTAGAGACCCAGTACTTC
>TRBD1|many|TRBV6-2/TRBV6-3|TRBJ2-4
CASSEQGSRQNIQYF
TGTGCCAGCAGTGAACAGGGGAGCCGCCAAAACATTCAGTACTTC
>TRBD2|few|TRBV20-1|TRBJ2-5
CSARISGGRKTQYF
TGCAGTGCTAGAATTAGCGGGGGTCGGAAGACCCAGTACTTC
>TRBD2|.|TRBV6-4|TRBJ2-2
CASRGLVSGELFF
TGTGCCAGCAGGGGACTAGTATCCGGGGAGCTGTTTTTT
>TRBD1|few|TRBV6-2/TRBV6-3|TRBJ2-5
CASSSGQGIGMRQETQYF
TGTGCCAGCAGTTCAGGACAGGGTATCGGAATGCGGCAAGAGACCCAGTACTTC